Listed here are 21 T cell receptor beta chains from one sample, sequenced in a study of tumor-infiltrating lymphocytes in primary liver carcinoma. A primer in the constant region served to generate TCR beta cDNA from about 480 ng of total RNA. Investigators got TCR beta libraries out of three nested multiplex PCR rounds, done with slightly modified ARM-PCR. TRBV1-TRBV30 forward and Cbeta reverse primers drove the first two roughly 10-cycle rounds. MiXCR, run by TCRdb on the multiplex PCR reads, gives a single entry per CDR3 protein. The sample lists some 320,000 distinct CDR3 sequences; roughly two thirds were seen once. Blood RNA came from unsorted whole blood; germline DNA was also extracted. Sequenced sample: peripheral blood. The source of these receptors is a man aged 35 to 55 with primary liver carcinoma and hepatitis B virus infection.

Points on this clonotype: The junction departs from germline at one end; a sequencing error may be responsible. This sequence joins TRBV11-3 and TRBJ2-4; 9 positions match TRBD1. The CDR3 runs to 20 residues. In germline, CDR1 is SGHNT, CDR2 YENEEA. CDR3 DNA sequence: TGTGTCAGCAGCTCTCCTTCCTACTGTCCCGGGACAGGGACCAAAAACATTCAGTATTTC. Amino acids: CVSSSPSYCPGTGTKNIQYF.

A note on this clonotype: Being one base from a much bigger clone, this may be a read error. This rearrangement joins TRBV10-3 to TRBJ2-2; TRBD2 agrees at 8 bases. CDR3 length equals 16 residues. Per germline, CDR1 ENHRY and CDR2 SYGVKD. Losses at the gene ends were 6 bases for V and 5 bases for J; bases not matched to a gene: 11. This chain's CDR3 is CAISSGSALGTGELFF. CDR3 DNA: TGTGCCATCAGCAGCGGGAGTGCCTTGGGGACCGGGGAGCTGTTTTTT.

About this clonotype: Germline is not matched at one junction end, which may reflect a read error. For the CDR3, the DNA is TGTGCCAGCAGCTTGGTATCCCCATCCGGGGAGCTGTATTTT. The encoded protein is CASSLVSPSGELYF. The chain combines TRBV5-5 with TRBJ2-2, with D perhaps TRBD2 (5 bases). CDR1 and CDR2 (germline): SGHKS, YYEKEE (reference sequence). The CDR3 length is 14 residues.

J is TRBJ2-3 and V is TRBV4-3; D perhaps matches TRBD2 (5 bases). The CDR3 is 17 amino acids. In germline, CDR1 is LGHNA, CDR2 YSLEER. The V gene lost 3 bases and the J gene lost 3 bases, with 19 bases spanning the gap. CDR3 DNA: TGCGCCAGCAGCCAGGATACCGACGTCGGAGGAACAGATACGCAGTATTTT. This sequence encodes CASSQDTDVGGTDTQYF.

The chain uses TRBV10-1 and TRBJ2-3, with a weak D call TRBD1 (6 bases). Trimming stripped 7 bases from V and 0 bases from J, with 35 bases between. Germline V gene sequence: CDR1 WNHNN, CDR2 SYGVQD (reference sequence). This CDR3 comprises 22 residues. DNA of the CDR3: TGCGCCAGCATATGTCCGGCCACGAATGGACAGCTTGTTGATGGTAGCACAGATACGCAGTATTTT. It specifies CASICPATNGQLVDGSTDTQYF.

In the case of this clonotype: This sequence may be a read error, since a much larger clone differs from it by one base. This rearrangement joins TRBV28 to TRBJ1-1; 7 bases agree with TRBD1. Per germline, CDR1 MDHEN and CDR2 SYDVKM. The CDR3 has 17 amino acids. CDR3 in DNA: TGTGCCAGCAGTTTCCCCGTGGTAGGGGGCGCGAACACTGAAACTTTCTTT. Translation: CASSFPVVGGANTETFF. Combining the CDR3 with reference TRBV28 and TRBJ1-1 gives the whole variable domain DVKVTQSSRYLVKRTGEKVFLECVQDMDHENMFWYRQDPGLGLRLIYFSYDVKMKEKGDIPEGYSVSREKKERFSLILESASTNQTSMYLCASSFPVVGGANTETFFGQGTRLTVV.

This clonotype was detected many times. CDR3 in amino acids: CASMGNEKLFF. The CDR3 DNA sequence: TGTGCCAGCATGGGTAATGAAAAACTGTTTTTT. The gene calls are TRBV6-6 and TRBJ1-4; no firm D call. The CDR3 has 11 amino acids. Looked up from germline, CDR1 is MNHNY and CDR2 is SVGAGI (reference sequence). V lost 7 bases to trimming and J lost 4 bases, with 4 bases between them.

About this clonotype: Because the CDR3 is missing its conserved closing phenylalanine or tryptophan, this is likely a read error. The chain is built from TRBV5-1 and TRBJ2-1; possibly TRBD2 for D (5 bases). Germline-derived CDR1 and CDR2 are SGHRS and YFSETQ. V was shortened by 0 bases and J by 0 bases, with 10 bases between the two germline ends. The CDR3 sequence is 16 residues long. CDR3 loop: CASSLGGLSSYNEQFL. DNA of the CDR3: TGCGCCAGCAGCTTGGGAGGGCTGAGCTCCTACAATGAGCAGTTCTTA.

On this clonotype itself: One base away lies a much larger clone, so this may be a sequencing read error. This rearrangement joins TRBV6-1 to TRBJ2-5; no clear D gene. Germline lookup yields CDR1 MNHNS and CDR2 SASEGT. Trimming removed 5 bases from V and 7 bases from J, with 8 bases in between. The CDR3 is 11 residues long. The CDR3: CASSLPGTQYF. The CDR3 DNA follows: TGTGCCAGCAGTCTCCCAGGGACCCAGTACTTC.

The gene calls are TRBV5-4 and TRBJ2-2, with TRBD2 matching over 7 bases. This CDR3 has 17 amino acids. J lost 5 bases, V lost 8 bases, and 18 bases had no gene match. CDR1 is SGHNT and CDR2 is YYREEE in the germline V gene (reference sequence). CDR3 residues: CARSKATTSGTTGELFF. The CDR3 DNA follows: TGTGCCAGGAGCAAGGCTACTACAAGCGGGACTACCGGGGAGCTGTTTTTT.

This clonotype was counted between two and nine times. As DNA, the CDR3 is TGTGCTGCCTCCCGGACGCCCCAAGAGACCCAGTACTTC. Amino acid sequence: CAASRTPQETQYF. The chain has TRBV7-9 and TRBJ2-5; D unclear. The CDR3 covers 13 residues. Germline CDR1 and CDR2: SEHNR and FQNEAQ (reference sequence). Combining the CDR3 with reference TRBV7-9 and TRBJ2-5 gives the whole variable domain DTGVSQNPRHKITKRGQNVTFRCDPISEHNRLYWYRQTLGQGPEFLTYFQNEAQLEKSRLLSDRFSAERPKGSFSTLEIQRTEQGDSAMYLCAASRTPQETQYFGPGTRLLVL.

Of note for this clonotype: Germline is not matched at one junction end, which may reflect a read error. The chain is built from TRBV6-1 and TRBJ1-1; TRBD1 matches at 9 bases. The germline V gene encodes CDR1 MNHNS and CDR2 SASEGT. The CDR3 is 16 residues long. CDR3 DNA sequence: TGTGCCAGCAGTCCAAACCGGGACAGGGAGAACACTGAGGCTTTCTTT. It is translated as CASSPNRDRENTEAFF.

As to this clonotype: One end of the junction varies from germline; a read error may be responsible. The V gene is TRBV4-1, the J gene TRBJ2-3; D is possibly TRBD2 (6 bases). Germline V gives CDR1 MGHRA, CDR2 YSYEKL. There are 16 residues in the CDR3. The CDR3, as DNA: TGTGCCAACAGCCAAGTCCCAACGGGAGACACAGATACGCAGTATTTT. Translation: CANSQVPTGDTDTQYF.

This clonotype showed up just a few times. This sequence joins TRBV6-2 or TRBV6-3 and TRBJ2-5; D is possibly TRBD1 or TRBD2 (5 bases each). The CDR3 has 18 residues. Per germline, CDR1 MNHEY and CDR2 SVGEGT. V was pared by 0 bases and J by 7 bases, with 24 bases between. CDR3 loop: CASSYSILRGRKRGTQYF. CDR3 DNA sequence: TGTGCCAGCAGTTACTCGATTCTACGCGGCCGGAAGAGGGGGACCCAGTACTTC.

This clonotype was seen many times. V is TRBV5-8 and J is TRBJ2-1, with 8 bases that match TRBD2. Looked up from germline, CDR1 is SGHTS and CDR2 is YDEGEE. The V and J ends lost 0 bases and 4 bases, in that order; junction bases with no gene match: 6. CDR3 size: 16 residues. CDR3 sequence: CASSLGLAGMYNEQFF. The CDR3 DNA follows: TGTGCCAGCAGCTTGGGGCTAGCGGGTATGTACAATGAGCAGTTCTTC.

This clonotype was seen more than once but under ten times. Mismatch with germline at one junction end may stem from a read error. The chain links TRBV30 to TRBJ2-7, with D perhaps TRBD1 (5 bases). The CDR3 consists of 13 residues. CDR1 GTSNPN and CDR2 SVGIG come from the germline V gene (reference sequence). The CDR3 sequence: CAWSVGQGYEQYF. CDR3 nucleotides: TGTGCCTGGAGTGTTGGGCAGGGCTACGAGCAGTATTTC. Supplemented by reference TRBV30 and TRBJ2-7, the full variable domain reads SQTIHQWPATLVQPVGSPLSLECTVEGTSNPNLYWYRQAAGRGLQLLFYSVGIGQISSEVPQNLSASRPQDRQFILSSKKLLLSDSGFYLCAWSVGQGYEQYFGPGTRLTVT.

This chain links TRBV28 with TRBJ2-3; 9 nucleotides align to TRBD1. Trimming removed 10 bases from V and 5 bases from J; junction bases left unmatched: 13. CDR1 is MDHEN, CDR2 SYDVKM, per germline. CDR3 length: 15 residues. The DNA of the CDR3 is TGTGCCAACACCACGGGACAGGGTTTCGGAGATACGCAGTATTTT. Its protein product is CANTTGQGFGDTQYF.

DNA of the CDR3: TGTGCCACCGCTGATCAGCCCCAGCATTTT. Protein sequence: CATADQPQHF. The V and J genes are TRBV7-9 and TRBJ1-5; the D is unclear. The CDR3 spans 10 residues. Per the germline V gene, CDR1 is SEHNR and CDR2 is FQNEAQ (reference sequence). The ends were cut back, 10 bases at V and 5 bases at J, with 6 bases in the middle.

This chain links TRBV12-5 with TRBJ2-1; unclear D gene. Trimming removed 4 bases at V and 10 bases at J, with 11 bases between. This CDR3 contains 12 residues. Germline V gene lookup returns CDR1 LGHNT and CDR2 FRNRAP. In DNA, the CDR3 is TGTGCTAGTGGTTCCTGTCTGGGCGAGCAGTTCTTC. It yields the protein CASGSCLGEQFF.

The V call is TRBV7-9, the J call TRBJ1-5; TRBD1 matches 7 bases. The CDR3 runs 15 residues. Germline-derived CDR1 and CDR2 are SEHNR and FQNEAQ (reference sequence). V lost 5 bases, J lost 0 bases, and 4 bases stayed unmatched. The CDR3 is CASSPEGASNQPQHF. The CDR3 coding sequence is TGTGCCAGCAGCCCCGAGGGGGCTAGCAATCAGCCCCAGCATTTT.

This clonotype was counted ten times or more. J is TRBJ1-2 and V is TRBV12-3 or TRBV12-4; weak D call: TRBD1 (6 bases). The CDR3 sequence is 14 residues long. Trimming left V 8 bases short and J 0 bases short, with 13 bases between. CDR3 in DNA: TGTGCCAGCGCTCCGGGGGCCGCTAACTATGGCTACACCTTC. It yields the protein CASAPGAANYGYTF.